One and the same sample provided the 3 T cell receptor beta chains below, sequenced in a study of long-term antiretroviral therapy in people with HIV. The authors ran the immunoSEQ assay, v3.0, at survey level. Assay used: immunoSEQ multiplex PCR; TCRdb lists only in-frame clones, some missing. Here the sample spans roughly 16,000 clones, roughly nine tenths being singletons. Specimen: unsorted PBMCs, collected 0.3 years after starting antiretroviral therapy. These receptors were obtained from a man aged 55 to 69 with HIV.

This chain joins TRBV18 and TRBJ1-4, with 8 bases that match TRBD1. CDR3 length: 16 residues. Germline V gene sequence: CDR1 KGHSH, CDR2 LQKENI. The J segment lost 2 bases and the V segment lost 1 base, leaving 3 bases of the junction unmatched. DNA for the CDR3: TGTGCCAGCTCACCACTTGGGACAGGCACTAATGAAAAACTGTTTTTT. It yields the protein CASSPLGTGTNEKLFF.

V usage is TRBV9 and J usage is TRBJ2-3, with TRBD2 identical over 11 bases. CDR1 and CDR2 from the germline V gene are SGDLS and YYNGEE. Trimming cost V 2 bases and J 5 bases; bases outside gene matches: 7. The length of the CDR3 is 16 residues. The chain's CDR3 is CASSVSGGAGGDTQYF. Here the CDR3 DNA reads TGTGCCAGCAGCGTTAGCGGGGGGGCCGGTGGAGATACGCAGTATTTT.

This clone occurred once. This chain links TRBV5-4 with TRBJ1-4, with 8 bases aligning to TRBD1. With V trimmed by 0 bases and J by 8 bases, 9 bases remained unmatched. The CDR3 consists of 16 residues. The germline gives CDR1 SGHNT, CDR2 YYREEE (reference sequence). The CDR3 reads CASSLAGQAVEEKLFF. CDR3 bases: TGTGCCAGCAGCTTGGCGGGACAGGCGGTTGAGGAAAAACTGTTTTTT.